This T cell receptor beta chain appears in the sequencing data of a study of T-cell reconstitution after alpha-beta-depleted transplantation in children. Notes on the study in general: Newly produced T cells mostly provided counts and TCRbeta diversity after one year, as hyperexpanded clones declined. Approximately two months post-transplant, alpha-beta T cells reportedly originated from several hundred expanded graft clones. The high TCRbeta diversity at day 60 in some patients came from surviving recipient T cells and thymic progenitors.

The CDR3 has 16 residues. Germline V gene sequence: CDR1 LGHNA, CDR2 YNFKEQ. As to this clonotype: Its matching antigen is unknown. The junction differs from germline at one of its ends, possibly a read error.

This sample's TCRbeta library carried unique molecular identifier barcodes. TCRdb reanalysed the PCR reads using MiXCR and keeps one entry per CDR3 protein. The sample contains 500,000 or so distinct CDR3 sequences, 11% of which appear only once. The TCR originated in a female patient aged 2-15 years who had a stem cell transplant for aplastic anemia, so the T cells may come from the graft donor. The V call is TRBV4-2, the J call TRBJ2-4; a weak D match, TRBD1 (5 bases). The sequenced sample was PBMCs, mostly from graft donor cells, obtained 180 days after TCRalphabeta/CD19-depleted stem cell transplant. The CDR3 loop is CASSQDTGRIKNSQYF. The DNA for the CDR3 is TGTGCCAGCAGCCAAGACACAGGCCGGATTAAAAACAGTCAGTACTTC.